This is a list of T cell receptor beta chains from one sample in a study of blood T cells in healthy people across ages. TCRdb itself ran the 5' RACE reads through MiXCR, one entry per CDR3 protein. The sample contains 1.5 million to 1.8 million distinct CDR3 sequences, around 40% of which appear only once. Sequencing input: blood. The receptors come from a woman aged 18-29 years in good health. Both conserved end residues are part of each CDR3. The order of the fields is D gene, V gene, clone size, J gene, CDR3 DNA, CDR3 protein. D genes are given only for firm matches. Clone size, where shown, is once, few, many, or a class for clones that have expanded.

-	TRBV7-8	-	TRBJ1-5	TGTGCCAGCAGCCTTACGATGGGGGCAGGTCAGCCCCAGCATTTT	CASSLTMGAGQPQHF
TRBD1	TRBV12-3/TRBV12-4	-	TRBJ2-4	TGTGCCAGCAGTCAACTTACAGGGGGCAAAAACATTCAGTACTTC	CASSQLTGGKNIQYF
TRBD2	TRBV7-2	few	TRBJ2-3	TGTGCCAGCAGCTTAGAGGGCGGGACTAGCGGGATTCCTAGCACAGATACGCAGTATTTT	CASSLEGGTSGIPSTDTQYF
TRBD2	TRBV7-6	-	TRBJ2-1	TGTGCCAGCAGCTTCCAGCGGGGGGTCAATGAGCAGTTCTTC	CASSFQRGVNEQFF
-	TRBV21-1	few	TRBJ1-2	TGTGCCAGCAGCAACGATACTCGGCAGCGGTGGTATGGCTACACCTTC	CASSNDTRQRWYGYTF
-	TRBV14	few	TRBJ1-6	TGTGCCAGCAGCCAAGCCAGGCTGGGTAATTCACCCCTCCACTTT	CASSQARLGNSPLHF
-	TRBV12-3/TRBV12-4	-	TRBJ1-4	TGTGCCAGCAGTTTAGCTCAGTCCGGGGGTCCTAATGAAAAACTGTTTTTT	CASSLAQSGGPNEKLFF
-	TRBV6-5	-	TRBJ2-5	TGTGCCAGCAGTTACTCGTACCGGTCTGGTAATGAGCAGTACTTC	CASSYSYRSGNEQYF
-	TRBV6-5	-	TRBJ1-1	TGTGCCAGCAGTGACGATGGGGGGGCGTTCACTGAAGCTTTCTTT	CASSDDGGAFTEAFF
-	TRBV7-2	few	TRBJ2-3	TGTGCCAGCAGCTTAAATATCCTCCTATATGGGGCAGATACGCAGTATTTT	CASSLNILLYGADTQYF
TRBD2	TRBV2	-	TRBJ2-3	TGTGCCAGCGCTGGACTAGCGGCCACAGATACGCAGTATTTT	CASAGLAATDTQYF
TRBD1	TRBV6-1	-	TRBJ1-2	TGTGCCAGCAGTGAGCGAGGGACAGGTGGTGGCTACACCTTC	CASSERGTGGGYTF
TRBD1	TRBV2	-	TRBJ1-2	TGTGCCAGCAGTATTGGACAGGCAACTTGGAACTATGGCTGCACCTTC	CASSIGQATWNYGCTF
-	TRBV15	-	TRBJ1-1	TGTGCCACCAGCGGGACAAAGAACACTGAAGCTTTCTTT	CATSGTKNTEAFF
TRBD2	TRBV12-3/TRBV12-4	few	TRBJ2-1	TGTGCCAGCAGTTTTCGAGGACTAGCTTTGGATGAGCAGTTCTTC	CASSFRGLALDEQFF
TRBD1	TRBV20-1	few	TRBJ1-1	TGCAGTGCTAGAGACGGGACAGGGTTAGCTGAAGCTTTCTTT	CSARDGTGLAEAFF
-	TRBV27	few	TRBJ1-1	TGTGCCAGCAAGCCGGGACTCCGGAACACTGAAGCTTTCTTT	CASKPGLRNTEAFF
-	TRBV7-2	-	TRBJ2-1	TGTGCCAGCAGCATCTACAGCGACTACAATGAGCAGTTCTTC	CASSIYSDYNEQFF
TRBD1	TRBV6-6	-	TRBJ1-5	TGTGCCAGCAAGAAGTCGGACAGGGAGGATCAGCCCCAGCATTTT	CASKKSDREDQPQHF
-	TRBV6-5	-	TRBJ2-7	TGTGCCAGCACCCCAAGCCTAGGAGGCTACGAGCAGTACTTC	CASTPSLGGYEQYF
-	TRBV12-3/TRBV12-4	-	TRBJ2-5	TGTGCCAGCAGTTTCTCACAAGAGCAGTACTTC	CASSFSQEQYF
-	TRBV20-1	few	TRBJ2-1	TGCAGTGCTAGCGGTTTCAATGAGCAGTTCTTC	CSASGFNEQFF
-	TRBV11-2	many	TRBJ2-1	TGTGCCAGCAGCTTAGGGAGGGGAAGGGACAATGAGCAGTTCTTC	CASSLGRGRDNEQFF
TRBD2	TRBV4-1	few	TRBJ2-7	TGCGCCAGCACCCCTATAGGGACTAGCGGTGGTAATGAGCAGTACTTC	CASTPIGTSGGNEQYF
TRBD2	TRBV15	-	TRBJ2-7	TGTGCCACCAGCAGAGATCTAATGGTAGGTCTAGCGGACTACGAGCAGTACTTC	CATSRDLMVGLADYEQYF
-	TRBV7-2	-	TRBJ1-2	TGTGCCAGCAGCGTATTCCAGGTCTATGGCTACACCTTC	CASSVFQVYGYTF
-	TRBV11-2	once	TRBJ2-1	TGTGCCAGCAGCCCGCTCAGAGGGACTCCCTACAATGAGCAGTTCTTC	CASSPLRGTPYNEQFF
TRBD2	TRBV25-1	few	TRBJ2-3	TGTGCCAGCAGTTCCTTTTTTGAGTTAGCGGGAGGTAGAGATACGCAGTATTTT	CASSSFFELAGGRDTQYF
-	TRBV24-1	-	TRBJ1-2	TGTGCCACCAGTGAGGGCCGAAACTATGGCTACACCTTC	CATSEGRNYGYTF
-	TRBV12-3/TRBV12-4	many	TRBJ2-3	TGTGCCAGCAGCCGGAACGGACACTTCACAGATACGCAGTATTTT	CASSRNGHFTDTQYF
-	TRBV20-1	few	TRBJ2-7	TGCAGTGCTAGTCTCTCAACCTACGAGCAGTACTTC	CSASLSTYEQYF
TRBD1	TRBV20-1	-	TRBJ1-5	TGCAGTGCTAGTCCCAGGGGGTCTGCTCAGCCCCAGCATTTT	CSASPRGSAQPQHF
-	TRBV7-9	-	TRBJ1-2	TGTGCCAGCAGCTTTGGACAGTCGGGCTATGGCTACACCTTC	CASSFGQSGYGYTF
-	TRBV3-1	-	TRBJ2-7	TGTGCCAGCAGCCAAGTTGGCAACTACGAGCAGTACTTC	CASSQVGNYEQYF
TRBD1	TRBV6-2/TRBV6-3	-	TRBJ2-2	TGTGCCAGCAGTTACGGGACAGATCAGAACACCGGGGAGCTGTTTTTT	CASSYGTDQNTGELFF
-	TRBV2	-	TRBJ2-1	TGTGCCAGGAAAACAGGGCTCTCCAATGAGCAGTTCTTC	CARKTGLSNEQFF
-	TRBV20-1	once	TRBJ2-1	TGCAGTGCCCTCGGGCCCTACAATGAGCAGTTCTTC	CSALGPYNEQFF
-	TRBV11-2	-	TRBJ1-2	TGTGCCAGCAGCTTAGCTCTGTTGAGTACAGCTAACTATGGCTACACCTTC	CASSLALLSTANYGYTF
-	TRBV7-8	few	TRBJ1-2	TGTGCCAGCAGCGTAGTCAGGGTCCCAGGGTATGGCTACACCTTC	CASSVVRVPGYGYTF
-	TRBV11-2	-	TRBJ2-1	TGTGCCAGCAGCTTAGAACCGACTAGTCACGAGCAGTTCTTC	CASSLEPTSHEQFF
TRBD2	TRBV10-3	few	TRBJ2-1	TGTGCCATCAGCCGAGTGAATGGGGAAGTGGCGGGAGGGGATGAGCAGTTCTTC	CAISRVNGEVAGGDEQFF
-	TRBV3-1	-	TRBJ1-1	TGTGCCAGCACCTCGAGTAACAGGAACACTGAAGCTTTCTTT	CASTSSNRNTEAFF
TRBD2	TRBV4-3	few	TRBJ2-5	TGCGCCAGCAGCCAAGATCGGGCGGGGGGTCAAGAGACCCAGTACTTC	CASSQDRAGGQETQYF
TRBD1	TRBV6-6	-	TRBJ1-2	TGTGCCAGCAGTTACTGGGACAGGGGTAGCTACACCTTC	CASSYWDRGSYTF
-	TRBV20-1	-	TRBJ2-5	TGCAGTGCTAGAGACGGGATTAGCGGTGAGACCCAGTACTTC	CSARDGISGETQYF
TRBD1	TRBV20-1	few	TRBJ1-2	TGCAGTGCTAGAAATGTGGGACAGACTTATAGCTACACCTTC	CSARNVGQTYSYTF
-	TRBV5-1	-	TRBJ2-7	TGCGCCAGCAAAGTTCTCTGGCTAGATTACAATGAGCAGTACTTC	CASKVLWLDYNEQYF
-	TRBV29-1	few	TRBJ1-4	TGCAGCGTTGCCTTTAGGGGTAATGAAAAACTGTTTTTT	CSVAFRGNEKLFF